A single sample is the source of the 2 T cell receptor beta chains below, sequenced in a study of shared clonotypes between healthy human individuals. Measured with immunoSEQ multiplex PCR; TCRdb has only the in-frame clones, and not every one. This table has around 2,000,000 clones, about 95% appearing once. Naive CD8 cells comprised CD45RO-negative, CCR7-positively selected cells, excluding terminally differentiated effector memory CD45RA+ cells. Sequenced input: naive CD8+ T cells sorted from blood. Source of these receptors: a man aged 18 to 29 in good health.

CDR3 amino acids: CASSSGDQPQHF. The CDR3 DNA reads TGTGCCAGCAGTTCAGGAGACCAGCCCCAGCATTTT. This chain connects TRBV9 to TRBJ1-5; no firm D call. The V gene's germline CDR1 is SGDLS and CDR2 YYNGEE. Deletions cut 5 bases from V and 7 bases from J, with 10 bases between. CDR3 size: 12 residues.

The CDR3 spells CSVEDGAGPRDNEQFF. CDR3 DNA sequence: TGCAGCGTTGAAGATGGGGCAGGTCCGAGGGACAATGAGCAGTTCTTC. The chain couples TRBV29-1 to TRBJ2-1, with D tentatively TRBD1 or TRBD2 (5 bases each). The CDR3 is made up of 16 amino acids. Germline V gene lookup returns CDR1 SQVTM and CDR2 ANQGSEA. V dropped 0 bases and J dropped 5 bases, with 17 bases sitting between them.